This T cell receptor beta chain was observed in a study of blood T cell repertoires in COVID-19 (dated by TCRdb to the early 2020s). Notes on the research overall: Collaborator samples came from the United States, Italy and Spain and covered acute and convalescent phases of COVID-19. The dataset comprised deeply sampled blood TCRbeta repertoires from subjects exposed to, actively infected with, or recovered from COVID-19. The prospective study material was composed of cDNA or gDNA derived from T cells, B-cell-depleted T cells, or PBMCs. The repertoires were made available in a free public database intended to serve as a resource for research on the immune response to SARS-CoV-2. HLA class I and class II types, where available, came from metadata supplied by the sample provider rather than from assay-based typing. The samples were drawn from two sources: the first 160 participants of the ongoing ImmuneRACE study, and fewer than 1,500 subjects contributed by 6 global collaborators. Sample metadata almost always included a de-identified subject ID, COVID-19 status, age in years and sex.

Paper-wide results and their limitations: How much clinical and demographic metadata was included differed by source and by participant, and the metadata was provided uncurated.

Each collaborating institution followed its own protocols to collect whole blood in K2EDTA tubes. For TCRbeta analysis, collaborators shipped samples in one of three forms: frozen whole blood, isolated PBMCs, or DNA extracted from either of those sample types. TCRbeta CDR3 regions were amplified from genomic DNA by means of the immunoSEQ Assay, a bias-controlled multiplex PCR. For the original study's pipeline: Nucleated cell counts per sample were estimated from amplification of reference gene primers within the assay. To quantify the absolute abundance of each unique TCRbeta CDR3 rearrangement, sequence reads were collapsed and filtered. For each sample, productive Simpson clonality was calculated as the square root of Simpson's diversity index across productive rearrangements. TCRdb carries this immuneACCESS record with in-frame sequences only. Its versions omit some clonotypes, under half of them owing to an unresolved V gene in the studies checked, with the rest unexplained. Clone size and the V and J calls come from that table; the DNA yielded D and trimming. This sample gives approximately 200,000 clones in total; over 75% of them show up just once. Together, the top ten hold about 1.9% of the sample.

In the case of this clone: This clone's antigen is unknown. Per-base quality was not reported, and no clone a single base away is much larger than it.

The CDR3 measures 15 amino acids from cysteine to phenylalanine. The sequence is cut down to CDR3 DNA, 45 bases in frame from base 1. At the junction V is shortened by 3 bases and J by 5 bases; bases outside the gene matches: 5. Taken from the germline V gene, the CDR1 and CDR2 loops are KGHSH and LQKENI. The rearranged segments are TRBV18 and TRBJ1-5; 9 central bases correspond to TRBD1. This TCR came from a man aged 35 to 55 with active or convalescent COVID-19. Sequencing was done on a sample of peripheral blood. The CDR3 loop reads CASSPKTGGDQPQHF. The DNA sequence reads TGTGCCAGCTCACCTAAAACAGGGGGCGATCAGCCCCAGCATTTT.